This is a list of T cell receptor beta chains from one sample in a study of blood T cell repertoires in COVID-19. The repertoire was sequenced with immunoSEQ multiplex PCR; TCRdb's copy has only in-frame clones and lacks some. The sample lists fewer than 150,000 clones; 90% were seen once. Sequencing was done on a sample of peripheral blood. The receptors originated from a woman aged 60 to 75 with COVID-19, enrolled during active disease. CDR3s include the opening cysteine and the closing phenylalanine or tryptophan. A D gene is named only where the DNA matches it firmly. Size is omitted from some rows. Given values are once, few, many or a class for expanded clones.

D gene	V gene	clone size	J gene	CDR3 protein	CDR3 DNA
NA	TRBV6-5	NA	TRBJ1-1	CASTNRVTEAFF	TGTGCCAGCACTAACAGGGTTACTGAAGCTTTCTTT
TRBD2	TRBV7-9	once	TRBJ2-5	CASSHPTSGGAGETQYF	TGTGCCAGCAGCCATCCGACTAGCGGGGGGGCCGGAGAGACCCAGTACTTC
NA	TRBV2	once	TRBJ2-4	CASSSTPILAKNIQYF	TGTGCCAGCAGTTCGACACCGATTCTAGCCAAAAACATTCAGTACTTC
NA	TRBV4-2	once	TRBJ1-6	CASSQAWLSLGTGQMTNSPLHF	TGTGCCAGCAGCCAAGCCTGGTTATCTTTGGGAACAGGACAAATGACAAATTCACCCCTCCACTTT
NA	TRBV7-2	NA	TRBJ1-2	CASSLEVLTLYGYTF	TGTGCCAGCAGCTTAGAGGTATTGACACTCTATGGCTACACCTTC
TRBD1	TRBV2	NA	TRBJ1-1	CASSLDRGPWNTEAFF	TGTGCCAGCAGTTTGGACAGGGGGCCCTGGAACACTGAAGCTTTCTTT
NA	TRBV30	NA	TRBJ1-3	CAWRGDTIYF	TGTGCCTGGAGAGGGGACACCATATATTTT
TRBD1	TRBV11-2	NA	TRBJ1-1	CASSPTQGAEAFF	TGTGCCAGCAGCCCGACGCAGGGGGCTGAAGCTTTCTTT
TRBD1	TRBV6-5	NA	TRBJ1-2	CASTIETGWYYGYTF	TGTGCCAGCACTATCGAGACAGGGTGGTACTATGGCTACACCTTC
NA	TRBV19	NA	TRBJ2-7	CASSTGQTYEQYF	TGTGCCAGTAGTACCGGACAAACCTACGAGCAGTACTTC
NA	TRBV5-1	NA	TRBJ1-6	CASSSAPQNSPLHF	TGCGCCAGCAGCTCCGCGCCCCAAAATTCACCCCTCCACTTT
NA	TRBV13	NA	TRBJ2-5	CASRMYSQETQYF	TGTGCCAGCAGGATGTACAGTCAAGAGACCCAGTACTTC
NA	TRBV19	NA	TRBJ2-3	CATRRAGRSTDTQYF	TGTGCCACCCGCAGGGCAGGTAGAAGCACAGATACGCAGTATTTT
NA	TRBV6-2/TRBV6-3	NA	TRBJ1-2	CASSNSGRGGYTF	TGTGCCAGCAGCAATTCAGGGAGGGGTGGCTACACCTTC
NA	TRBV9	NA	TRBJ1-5	CASSVAGNNQPQHF	TGTGCCAGCAGCGTCGCAGGGAACAATCAGCCCCAGCATTTT
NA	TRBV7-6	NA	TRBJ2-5	CASTGGLQETQYF	TGTGCCAGCACCGGGGGTCTCCAAGAGACCCAGTACTTC
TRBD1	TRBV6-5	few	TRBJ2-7	CATRKPGQGHEQYF	TGTGCCACCAGAAAACCGGGACAGGGTCACGAGCAGTACTTC
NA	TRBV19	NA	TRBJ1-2	CASSAVYGYTF	TGTGCCAGTAGTGCGGTTTATGGCTACACCTTC
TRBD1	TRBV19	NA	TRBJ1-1	CASSHRGNTEAFF	TGTGCCAGTAGCCACAGGGGAAACACTGAAGCTTTCTTT
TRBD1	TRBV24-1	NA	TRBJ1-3	CATSDKPGQGALNTIYF	TGTGCCACCAGTGATAAACCGGGACAGGGGGCTTTAAACACCATATATTTT
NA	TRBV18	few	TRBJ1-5	CASSSRGPINQPQHF	TGTGCCAGCTCAAGTAGGGGCCCGATCAATCAGCCCCAGCATTTT
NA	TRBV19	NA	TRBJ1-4	CASSIYSQGIGEKLFF	TGTGCCAGTAGTATATACTCCCAGGGGATTGGAGAAAAACTGTTTTTT
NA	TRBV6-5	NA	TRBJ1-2	CASRGASGAYGYTF	TGTGCCAGCAGGGGGGCATCAGGGGCTTATGGCTACACCTTC
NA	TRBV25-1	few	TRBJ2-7	CASSEDPGSEQYF	TGTGCCAGCAGTGAGGATCCGGGATCCGAGCAGTACTTC
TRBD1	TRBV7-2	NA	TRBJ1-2	CASSLGWGQRNYGYTF	TGTGCCAGCAGCTTAGGATGGGGACAGCGAAACTATGGCTACACCTTC
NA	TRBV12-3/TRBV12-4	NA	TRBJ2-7	CASSPQAYEQYF	TGTGCCAGCAGTCCACAGGCCTACGAGCAGTACTTC
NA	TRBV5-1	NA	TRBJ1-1	CASSPGLGLEAFF	TGCGCCAGCAGCCCCGGTCTAGGACTTGAAGCTTTCTTT
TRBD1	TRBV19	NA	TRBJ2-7	CASTPGQGAREQYF	TGTGCCAGTACCCCGGGACAGGGGGCGAGGGAGCAGTACTTC
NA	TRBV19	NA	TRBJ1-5	CASSIWADNQPQHF	TGTGCCAGTAGTATCTGGGCAGATAATCAGCCCCAGCATTTT
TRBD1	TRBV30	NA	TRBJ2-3	CAWTRDRVTDTQYF	TGTGCCTGGACCCGGGACAGAGTCACAGATACGCAGTATTTT
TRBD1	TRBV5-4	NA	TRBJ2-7	CASSLESARGHYEQYF	TGTGCCAGCAGCTTAGAGTCTGCCAGGGGGCACTACGAGCAGTACTTC
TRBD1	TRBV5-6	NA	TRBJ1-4	CASRPQGYEKLFF	TGTGCCAGCAGGCCACAGGGGTATGAAAAACTGTTTTTT
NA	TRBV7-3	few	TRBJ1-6	CASSLTREQPSSPLHF	TGTGCCAGCAGCTTAACTCGGGAACAGCCTTCTTCACCCCTCCACTTT
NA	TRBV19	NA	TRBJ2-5	CASRGASNQETQYF	TGTGCCTCCCGCGGGGCTAGCAATCAAGAGACCCAGTACTTC
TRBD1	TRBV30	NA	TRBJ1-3	CAWNSRDRAGNTIYF	TGTGCCTGGAATTCCAGGGACAGGGCTGGAAACACCATATATTTT
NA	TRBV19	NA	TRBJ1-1	CASSMPSRVGTEAFF	TGTGCCAGTAGTATGCCCAGCAGGGTCGGGACTGAAGCTTTCTTT
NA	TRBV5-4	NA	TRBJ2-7	CASSLTVDYEQYF	TGTGCCAGCAGCTTGACGGTCGACTACGAGCAGTACTTC
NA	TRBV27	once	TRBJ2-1	CASSLFGRNQFF	TGTGCCAGCAGTTTATTCGGCAGGAATCAGTTCTTC
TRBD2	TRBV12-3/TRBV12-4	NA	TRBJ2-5	CASSEFRGGTQYF	TGTGCCAGCAGTGAGTTTCGGGGGGGGACCCAGTACTTC
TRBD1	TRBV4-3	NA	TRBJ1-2	CASSQGQGYGYTF	TGCGCCAGCAGCCAAGGACAGGGCTATGGCTACACCTTC
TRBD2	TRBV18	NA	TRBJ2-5	CASSSYYHGLAGARPAQYF	TGTGCCAGCTCATCGTATTATCATGGACTAGCGGGGGCCCGGCCGGCTCAGTACTTC
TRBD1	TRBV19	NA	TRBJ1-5	CASLDRGRSNQPQHF	TGTGCCAGTTTAGACAGGGGAAGATCCAATCAGCCCCAGCATTTT
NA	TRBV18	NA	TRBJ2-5	CASSLSRELETQYF	TGTGCCAGCTCACTCAGCAGGGAACTCGAGACCCAGTACTTC
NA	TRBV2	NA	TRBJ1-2	CASIDDRSVYGYTF	TGTGCCAGCATCGATGACAGGTCGGTCTATGGCTACACCTTC
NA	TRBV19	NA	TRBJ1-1	CATKAGQQNTEAFF	TGTGCCACCAAAGCCGGACAGCAGAACACTGAAGCTTTCTTT
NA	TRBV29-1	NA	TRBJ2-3	CSVDVDTQYF	TGCAGCGTTGACGTAGATACGCAGTATTTT
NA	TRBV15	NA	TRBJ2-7	CATSGGGEPYEQYF	TGTGCCACCAGCGGTGGCGGAGAGCCCTACGAGCAGTACTTC
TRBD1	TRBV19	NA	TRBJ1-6	CASRARGQGAPLHF	TGTGCCAGTCGGGCTCGGGGACAGGGAGCACCCCTCCACTTT
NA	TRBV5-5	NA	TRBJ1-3	CASSLGVVGSGNTIYF	TGTGCCAGCAGCTTGGGAGTGGTCGGCTCTGGAAACACCATATATTTT
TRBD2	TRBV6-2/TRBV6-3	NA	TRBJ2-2	CASSPTSGGVRELFF	TGTGCCAGCAGTCCGACTAGCGGGGGGGTCCGGGAGCTGTTTTTT